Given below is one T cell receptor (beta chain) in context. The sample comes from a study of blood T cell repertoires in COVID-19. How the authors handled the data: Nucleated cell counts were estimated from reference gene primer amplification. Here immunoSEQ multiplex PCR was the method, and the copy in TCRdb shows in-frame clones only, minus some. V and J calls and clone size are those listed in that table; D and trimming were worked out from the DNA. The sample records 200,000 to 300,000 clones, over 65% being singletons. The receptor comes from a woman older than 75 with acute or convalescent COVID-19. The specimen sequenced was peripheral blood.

CDR3 amino acids: CASSPTSGTYNEQFF. DNA for the CDR3: TGTGCCAGCAGCCCGACTAGCGGAACTTACAATGAGCAGTTCTTC. V is TRBV5-4 and J is TRBJ2-1; 9 bases are shared with TRBD2. Germline V gene sequence: CDR1 SGHNT, CDR2 YYREEE (reference sequence). CDR3 length: 15 amino acids. The trim removed 4 bases at V and 4 bases at J, leaving 6 bases unmatched. The full variable domain, rest sourced from reference TRBV5-4 and TRBJ2-1, is ETGVTQSPTHLIKTRGQQVTLRCSSQSGHNTVSWYQQALGQGPQFIFQYYREEENGRGNFPPRFSGLQFPNYSSELNVNALELDDSALYLCASSPTSGTYNEQFFGPGTRLTVL.